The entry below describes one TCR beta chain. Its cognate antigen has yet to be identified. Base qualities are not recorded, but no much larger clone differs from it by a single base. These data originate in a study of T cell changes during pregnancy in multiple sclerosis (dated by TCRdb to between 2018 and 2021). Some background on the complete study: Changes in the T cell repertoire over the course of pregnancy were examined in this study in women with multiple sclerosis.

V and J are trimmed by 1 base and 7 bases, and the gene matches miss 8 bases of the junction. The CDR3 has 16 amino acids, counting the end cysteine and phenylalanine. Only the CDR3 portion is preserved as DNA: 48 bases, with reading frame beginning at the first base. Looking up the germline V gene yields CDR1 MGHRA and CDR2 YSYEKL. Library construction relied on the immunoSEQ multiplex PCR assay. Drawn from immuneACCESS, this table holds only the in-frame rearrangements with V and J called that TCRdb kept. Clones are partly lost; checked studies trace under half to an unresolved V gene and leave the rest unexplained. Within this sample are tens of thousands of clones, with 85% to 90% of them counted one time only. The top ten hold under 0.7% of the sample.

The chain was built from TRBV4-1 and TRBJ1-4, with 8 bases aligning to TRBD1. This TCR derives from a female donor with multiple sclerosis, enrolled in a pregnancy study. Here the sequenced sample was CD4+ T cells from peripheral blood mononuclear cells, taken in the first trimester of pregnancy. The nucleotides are TGCGCCAGCAGCCAAGCCCAGGGGGCGCGACGTGAAAAACTGTTTTTT. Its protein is CASSQAQGARREKLFF.